Each of the 14 T cell receptor beta chains below was sequenced from the same sample in a study of blood T cell repertoires in COVID-19. Method: immunoSEQ multiplex PCR; TCRdb's copy keeps in-frame clones and lacks some. Here the sample spans around 220,000 clones, 85% to 90% being singletons. The specimen was peripheral blood. These receptors were collected from a man aged 45-65 years with acute or convalescent COVID-19.

The V call is TRBV14, the J call TRBJ1-3, with 9 nucleotides matching TRBD1. CDR1 is SGHDN and CDR2 is FVKESK in the germline V gene. The CDR3 spans 17 residues. Losses at the gene ends were 4 bases for V and 3 bases for J; bases not matched to a gene: 10. This chain's CDR3 is CASSPLGQGNFGNTIYF. CDR3 in DNA: TGTGCCAGCAGCCCCCTTGGACAGGGGAATTTTGGAAACACCATATATTTT. Full variable domain (rest looked up from reference TRBV14 and TRBJ1-3): EAGVTQFPSHSVIEKGQTVTLRCDPISGHDNLYWYRRVMGKEIKFLLHFVKESKQDESGMPNNRFLAERTGGTYSTLKVQPAELEDSGVYFCASSPLGQGNFGNTIYFGEGSWLTVV.

V usage is TRBV6-5 and J usage is TRBJ1-1, with 9 positions matching TRBD1. The length of the CDR3 is 14 residues. The V and J ends lost 6 bases and 5 bases, in that order; junction bases with no gene match: 7. Per the germline V gene, CDR1 is MNHEY and CDR2 is SVGAGI. CDR3 sequence: CASRYRGRGTEAFF. CDR3 nucleotide sequence: TGTGCCAGCAGATACAGGGGGCGCGGAACTGAAGCTTTCTTT.

V is TRBV13 and J is TRBJ2-7, with TRBD1 identical over 8 bases. The CDR3 is made up of 15 amino acids. The ends lost 5 bases at V and 0 bases at J; junction bases unmatched: 6. Per germline, CDR1 PRHDT and CDR2 FYEKMQ (reference sequence). CDR3 nucleotide sequence: TGTGCCAGCAGCAAAGACAGGGGTCTCTCCTACGAGCAGTACTTC. This translates into CASSKDRGLSYEQYF.

J is TRBJ1-5 and V is TRBV18, with 11 positions matching TRBD1. V lost 1 base to trimming and J lost 7 bases; unmatched junction nucleotides: 9. The CDR3 contains 17 residues. Germline V gene sequence: CDR1 KGHSH, CDR2 LQKENI. The CDR3 spells CASSPQGGTGGGQPQHF. As DNA, the CDR3 is TGTGCCAGCTCACCACAGGGTGGGACAGGGGGAGGACAGCCCCAGCATTTT.

V is TRBV5-1 and J is TRBJ2-7; TRBD2 aligns across 7 bases. V trimming: 2 bases; J trimming: 5 bases; junction bases outside the gene matches: 4. The CDR3 is 13 amino acids. The germline V gene encodes CDR1 SGHRS and CDR2 YFSETQ. CDR3: CASSFPSGNEQYF. The CDR3 nucleotides read TGCGCCAGCAGCTTCCCTAGCGGTAACGAGCAGTACTTC.

The V gene is TRBV18, the J gene TRBJ2-5, with 8 bases aligning to TRBD1. CDR3 length equals 17 residues. Trimming took 0 bases from V and 4 from J; bases not matched to a gene: 10. CDR1 is KGHSH and CDR2 is LQKENI in the germline V gene. The CDR3 region has the DNA TGTGCCAGCTCACCACCGAAAGGACAGGGAAAGTCAGAGACCCAGTACTTC. Amino acid sequence: CASSPPKGQGKSETQYF.

The rearrangement links TRBV21-1 to TRBJ1-2. TRBV21-1 corresponds to a pseudogene. The CDR3 length is 17 residues. CDR3 in DNA: TGTGCCAGCAGCAAAGGAGGAGGGGTTCTCGTCGCCTATGGCTACACCTTC. It yields the protein CASSKGGGVLVAYGYTF.

The chain employs TRBV3-1 (or the pseudogene TRBV3-2) and TRBJ2-1; 12 bases fit TRBD2. Germline V gives CDR1 LGHDT, CDR2 YNNKEL (reference sequence). CDR3 length: 16 residues. V was pared by 1 base and J by 6 bases, with 4 bases of the junction left unmatched. The CDR3: CASSQAGLAGSNEQFF. The CDR3 DNA reads as TGTGCCAGCAGCCAAGCGGGACTAGCGGGTTCCAATGAGCAGTTCTTC.

The chain combines TRBV3-1 (or the pseudogene TRBV3-2) with TRBJ2-4, with TRBD1 as a possible D gene (8 bases). The CDR3 has 15 amino acids. Germline V gives CDR1 LGHDT, CDR2 YNNKEL (reference sequence). V was trimmed by 6 bases and J by 2 bases, leaving 14 bases between them. In DNA, the CDR3 is TGTGCCAGCAGGCTACAGGGGGGGACCAAAAACATTCAGTACTTC. Amino acids: CASRLQGGTKNIQYF.

The chain carries TRBV20-1 and TRBJ2-1; the D is unclear. Per germline, CDR1 DFQATT and CDR2 SNEGSKA (reference sequence). The CDR3 has 10 amino acids. Trimming removed 5 bases at V and 6 bases at J, with 5 bases between. In DNA form, the CDR3 reads TGCAGTGCTGCAGGCAATGAGCAGTTCTTC. Translation gives CSAAGNEQFF.

The chain is built from TRBV7-9 and TRBJ1-5; D remains ambiguous. V dropped 5 bases and J dropped 7 bases, with 9 bases sitting between them. Germline assignment: CDR1 SEHNR and CDR2 FQNEAQ (reference sequence). CDR3 length: 12 residues. CDR3 protein: CASSVLGQPQHF. In DNA form, the CDR3 reads TGTGCCAGCAGCGTACTAGGACAGCCCCAGCATTTT. Complete variable domain (other parts from reference TRBV7-9 and TRBJ1-5): DTGVSQNPRHKITKRGQNVTFRCDPISEHNRLYWYRQTLGQGPEFLTYFQNEAQLEKSRLLSDRFSAERPKGSFSTLEIQRTEQGDSAMYLCASSVLGQPQHFGDGTRLSIL.

This chain joins TRBV14 and TRBJ1-1; TRBD1 aligns across 7 bases. Germline CDR1 SGHDN, CDR2 FVKESK. The trim removed 8 bases at V and 1 base at J, leaving 4 bases unmatched. The CDR3 covers 13 residues. Here the CDR3 DNA reads TGTGCCAGCGCCCGGGACAGGAACACTGAAGCTTTCTTT. Its translation is CASARDRNTEAFF.

The rearrangement uses TRBV4-2 and TRBJ1-3; unclear D gene. This CDR3 spans 16 amino acids. The ends were cut back, 1 base at V and 2 bases at J, with 12 bases in the middle. The germline V gene has CDR1 LGHNA and CDR2 YNFKEQ. The CDR3 loop is CASSQVGGSPGNTIYF. The CDR3 DNA reads as TGTGCCAGCAGCCAAGTTGGAGGGAGTCCTGGAAACACCATATATTTT.

The chain has TRBV6-5 and TRBJ1-4, with D uncertain. The germline CDR1 and CDR2 sequences are MNHEY and SVGAGI. The CDR3 spans 14 residues. The germline V and J ends were trimmed by 2 bases and 4 bases, with 8 bases remaining between them. CDR3 loop: CASSYGGSNEKLFF. The CDR3, as DNA: TGTGCCAGCAGTTACGGAGGCAGTAATGAAAAACTGTTTTTT.